This TCR beta chain originates from a study of graft-versus-host responses after intestinal transplantation. About the research overall: Recipients were given multivisceral, liver-intestinal, or isolated intestinal transplants. Anti-thymocyte globulin induction, then tacrolimus and steroids for about 3 years, went to all recipients. Study-level results: Some GvH clones appeared in ileal mucosa or blood before recipient bone marrow. Subjects displaying graft-donor T cell macrochimerism possessed elevated graft-versus-host to host-versus-graft clonal ratios inside allografts.

The data were produced by immunoSEQ multiplex PCR, yet TCRdb's version contains in-frame clones alone and is incomplete. The sample yields tens of thousands of clones, 85% to 90% seen once. As for this clone: Its antigen is as yet unknown.

The sample here was unstimulated CD4+ T cells sorted from spleen or lymph node cells, taken before intestinal transplant. The clonotype originates from a human donor who received an intestinal transplant.

CDR3 sequence reads: CASSLQWVGTEAFF. CDR3 bases: TGTGCCAGCAGCCTACAGTGGGTGGGCACTGAAGCTTTCTTT. The J gene is TRBJ1-1, the V gene TRBV7-8; D ambiguous. Trimming left V 5 bases short and J 4 bases short, with 14 bases between. CDR1 is SGHVS, CDR2 FQNEAQ, per germline. The CDR3 is 14 residues long.